This TCR beta chain came from a study of radiotherapy plus CTLA-4 blockade in lung cancer. Study information: In about 20% of patients, objective responses were seen; 30% to 35% had disease control.

The CDR3 totals 15 residues. Germline CDR1 is SNHLY and CDR2 is FYNNEI. Trimming took 5 bases from V and 6 from J; bases not matched to a gene: 5. Only in-frame clones appear in the TCRdb table, and some are missing; sequencing was by immunoSEQ multiplex PCR. The sample lists over 80,000 clones; 80% to 90% were seen once. Focal radiation and CTLA-4 blockade (ipilimumab) were tested in chemo-refractory metastatic non-small-cell lung cancer patients. The sequence was collected from a human donor with non-small cell lung cancer who had stable disease on radiotherapy plus ipilimumab. Specimen: peripheral blood, collected from a patient treated with radiotherapy plus ipilimumab. The chain carries TRBV2 and TRBJ1-5; TRBD1 matches 12 bases. CDR3: CASSKGTGGVQPQHF. CDR3 coding DNA: TGTGCCAGCAGTAAAGGGACAGGGGGCGTTCAGCCCCAGCATTTT.